These T cell receptor beta chains were read from a single sample in a study of shared clonotypes between healthy human individuals. Produced via immunoSEQ multiplex PCR; TCRdb's table is partial and in-frame only. This table has 1.5 million to 2.5 million clones, just under 95% appearing once. Sequencing input: naive CD8+ T cells sorted from blood. The receptors shown here come from a man younger than 30 in good health. Both conserved end residues are part of each CDR3. The order of the fields is D gene, J gene, clone size, V gene, CDR3 DNA, CDR3 protein. D genes are given only for firm matches. Size is omitted from some rows. Given values are once, few, many or a class for expanded clones.

-	TRBJ2-7	once	TRBV18	TGTGCCAGCTCACCACCGGTGTACACGACCTACGAGCAGTACTTC	CASSPPVYTTYEQYF
-	TRBJ2-5	-	TRBV28	TGTGCCAGCAGTAAGGACCTCCAAGAGACCCAGTACTTC	CASSKDLQETQYF
TRBD2	TRBJ2-1	-	TRBV29-1	TGCAGCGTTGAAGGGCTAGCGGGCTCCTACAATGAGCAGTTCTTC	CSVEGLAGSYNEQFF
TRBD1	TRBJ2-3	-	TRBV28	TGTGCCAGCAGTTCGATACCTTTGAAGGGACAGTCAGATACGCAGTATTTT	CASSSIPLKGQSDTQYF
-	TRBJ1-3	-	TRBV21-1	TGTGCCAGGAACGGGGACACCATATATTTT	CARNGDTIYF
TRBD1	TRBJ2-1	-	TRBV6-5	TGTGCCAGCTACCCCGGGACAGGGCCTGGAAATGAGCAGTTCTTC	CASYPGTGPGNEQFF
-	TRBJ2-7	-	TRBV13	TGTGCCAGCAGCCCGCGCCTCCCGTACGAGCAGTACTTC	CASSPRLPYEQYF
-	TRBJ1-5	few	TRBV9	TGTGCCAGCAGCGCTGAGGGTGGGAGCAATCAGCCCCAGCATTTT	CASSAEGGSNQPQHF
TRBD2	TRBJ2-7	-	TRBV27	TGTGCCAGCAGTTTCAACACACCCGGGACTATTTACGAGCAGTACTTC	CASSFNTPGTIYEQYF
TRBD2	TRBJ2-1	-	TRBV5-4	TGTGCCAGCAGCACGGGACTAGGCAATGAGCAGTTCTTC	CASSTGLGNEQFF
-	TRBJ2-7	-	TRBV4-1	TGCGCCAGCAGCCAATCTCTTCTCCCCGACAGCCTTACCTACGAGCAGTACTTC	CASSQSLLPDSLTYEQYF
-	TRBJ2-2	-	TRBV4-1	TGCGCCAGCAGCCAGTTAATCGGGGAGCTGTTTTTT	CASSQLIGELFF
-	TRBJ1-5	-	TRBV27	TGTGCCAGCAGTTTATTGACCGGGAATCAGCCCCAGCATTTT	CASSLLTGNQPQHF
-	TRBJ2-7	-	TRBV7-9	TGTGCCAGCAGCTTCTCTCGAGGGGGGGACAGATCCTACGAGCAGTACTTC	CASSFSRGGDRSYEQYF
-	TRBJ2-1	once	TRBV27	TGTGCCAGCAGTTTATTATTCCCCGACGGATACAATGAGCAGTTCTTC	CASSLLFPDGYNEQFF
-	TRBJ1-1	-	TRBV5-4	TGTGCCAGCAGCTTAGCCGGGAGCACTGAAGCTTTCTTT	CASSLAGSTEAFF
-	TRBJ2-7	-	TRBV27	TGTGCCAGCAGTTTGTGGTCCGGGATGGGCGAGCAGTACTTC	CASSLWSGMGEQYF
-	TRBJ2-7	-	TRBV7-9	TGTGCCAGCAGCCCCCAGGGGGGCGAGCAGTACTTC	CASSPQGGEQYF
-	TRBJ1-1	-	TRBV30	TGTGCCTGGAGTGTACTTGGTACTGAAGCTTTCTTT	CAWSVLGTEAFF
-	TRBJ2-4	-	TRBV7-9	TGTGCCAGCAGCCCGACGGCGACAGTGAACATTCAGTACTTC	CASSPTATVNIQYF
-	TRBJ2-2	-	TRBV4-3	TGCGCCAGCAGCCCGGGGGTCGGGAGCCCCGCCGGGGAGCTGTTTTTT	CASSPGVGSPAGELFF
-	TRBJ2-1	-	TRBV6-5	TGTGCCAGCAGTTACGGGGGCCCCCAAGAGCAGTTCTTC	CASSYGGPQEQFF
-	TRBJ2-7	-	TRBV13	TGTGCCAGCAGCTCAGAGGTTGACTACGAGCAGTACTTC	CASSSEVDYEQYF
TRBD2	TRBJ2-3	-	TRBV7-9	TGTGCCAGCAGCCTTCGGGGGAGCGGGGCGGGCACAGATACGCAGTATTTT	CASSLRGSGAGTDTQYF
TRBD1	TRBJ2-5	-	TRBV27	TGTGCCAGCAGTTTAGTAGGGACAGGGATAGAGACCCAGTACTTC	CASSLVGTGIETQYF